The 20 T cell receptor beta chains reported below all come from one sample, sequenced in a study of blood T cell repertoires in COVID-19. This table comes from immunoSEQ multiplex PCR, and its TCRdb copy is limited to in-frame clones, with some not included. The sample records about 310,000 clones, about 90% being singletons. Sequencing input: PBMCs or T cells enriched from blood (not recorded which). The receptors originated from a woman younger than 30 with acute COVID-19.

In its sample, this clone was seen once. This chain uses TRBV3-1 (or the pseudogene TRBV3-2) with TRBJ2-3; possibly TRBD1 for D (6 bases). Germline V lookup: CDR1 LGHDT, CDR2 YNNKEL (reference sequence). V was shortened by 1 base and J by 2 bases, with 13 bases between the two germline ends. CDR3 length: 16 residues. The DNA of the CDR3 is TGTGCCAGCAGCCAAGGCCAGGGGCTGCTCACAGATACGCAGTATTTT. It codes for CASSQGQGLLTDTQYF.

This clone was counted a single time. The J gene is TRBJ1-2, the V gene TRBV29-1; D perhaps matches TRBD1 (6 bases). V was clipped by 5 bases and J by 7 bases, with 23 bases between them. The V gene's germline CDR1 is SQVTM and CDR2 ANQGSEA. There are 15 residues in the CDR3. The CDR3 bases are TGCAGCGTTTCCCGGGGGGGGCCCCCGGAGGGTGGCTACACCTTC. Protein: CSVSRGGPPEGGYTF.

The CDR3 is CASSFDRGSFNTGELFF. The CDR3 nucleotides read TGTGCCAGCAGTTTCGACAGGGGTTCTTTTAACACCGGGGAGCTGTTTTTT. The rearrangement links TRBV28 to TRBJ2-2; 8 nucleotides align to TRBD1. The CDR3 is 17 amino acids. CDR1 and CDR2 (germline): MDHEN, SYDVKM. Trimming took 3 bases from V and 2 from J; bases not matched to a gene: 8.

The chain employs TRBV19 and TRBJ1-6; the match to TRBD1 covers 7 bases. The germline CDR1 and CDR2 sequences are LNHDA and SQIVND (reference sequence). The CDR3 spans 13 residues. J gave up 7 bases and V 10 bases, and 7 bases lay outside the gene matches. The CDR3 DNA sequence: TGTGCCACAAAAACAGGGGTAAATTCACCCCTCCACTTT. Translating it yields CATKTGVNSPLHF.

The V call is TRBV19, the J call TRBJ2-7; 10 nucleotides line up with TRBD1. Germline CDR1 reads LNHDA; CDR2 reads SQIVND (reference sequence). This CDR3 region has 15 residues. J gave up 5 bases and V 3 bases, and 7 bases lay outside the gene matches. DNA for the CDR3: TGTGCCAGTAGTATGCGGGACAGGGGTCCCCACGAGCAGTACTTC. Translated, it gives CASSMRDRGPHEQYF. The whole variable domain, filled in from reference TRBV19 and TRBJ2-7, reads DGGITQSPKYLFRKEGQNVTLSCEQNLNHDAMYWYRQDPGQGLRLIYYSQIVNDFQKGDIAEGYSVSREKKESFPLTVTSAQKNPTAFYLCASSMRDRGPHEQYFGPGTRLTVT.

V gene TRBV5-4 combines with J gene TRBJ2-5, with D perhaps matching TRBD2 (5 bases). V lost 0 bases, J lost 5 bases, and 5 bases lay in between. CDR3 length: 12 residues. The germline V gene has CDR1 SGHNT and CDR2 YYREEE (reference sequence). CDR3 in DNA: TGTGCCAGCAGCTTGGGGGAGGAGACCCAGTACTTC. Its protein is CASSLGEETQYF. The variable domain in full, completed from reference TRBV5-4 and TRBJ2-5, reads ETGVTQSPTHLIKTRGQQVTLRCSSQSGHNTVSWYQQALGQGPQFIFQYYREEENGRGNFPPRFSGLQFPNYSSELNVNALELDDSALYLCASSLGEETQYFGPGTRLLVL.

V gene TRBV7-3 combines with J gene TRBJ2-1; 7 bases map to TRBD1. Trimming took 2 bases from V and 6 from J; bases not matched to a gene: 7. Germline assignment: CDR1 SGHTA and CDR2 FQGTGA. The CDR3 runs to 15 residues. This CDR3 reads CASSLLGRGPNEQFF. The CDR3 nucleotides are TGTGCCAGCAGCTTACTGGGAAGGGGGCCCAATGAGCAGTTCTTC.

The CDR3: CASSPQSGTSGSNEQFF. The CDR3 DNA follows: TGTGCCAGCAGTCCACAATCCGGGACTAGCGGGAGCAATGAGCAGTTCTTC. The genes are TRBV28 and TRBJ2-1; the match to TRBD2 covers 14 bases. After removal of 5 bases from V and 6 bases from J, the junction contained 9 bases not matched to a gene. The CDR3 runs 17 residues. Germline V gene lookup returns CDR1 MDHEN and CDR2 SYDVKM. The full variable domain, with the rest looked up from reference TRBV28 and TRBJ2-1, is DVKVTQSSRYLVKRTGEKVFLECVQDMDHENMFWYRQDPGLGLRLIYFSYDVKMKEKGDIPEGYSVSREKKERFSLILESASTNQTSMYLCASSPQSGTSGSNEQFFGPGTRLTVL.

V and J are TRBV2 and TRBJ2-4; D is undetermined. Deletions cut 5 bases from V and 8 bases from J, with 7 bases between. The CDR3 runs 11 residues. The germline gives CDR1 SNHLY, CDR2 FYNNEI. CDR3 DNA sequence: TGTGCCAGCAGTTACCCGGACATTCAGTACTTC. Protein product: CASSYPDIQYF.

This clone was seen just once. This CDR3 reads CASQTGKSPYEQYF. The CDR3, as DNA: TGTGCCAGCCAGACAGGGAAATCTCCCTACGAGCAGTACTTC. The gene calls are TRBV6-5 and TRBJ2-7; the match to TRBD1 covers 7 bases. This CDR3 has 14 residues. Germline V gene sequence: CDR1 MNHEY, CDR2 SVGAGI. The ends lost 8 bases at V and 2 bases at J; junction bases unmatched: 9.

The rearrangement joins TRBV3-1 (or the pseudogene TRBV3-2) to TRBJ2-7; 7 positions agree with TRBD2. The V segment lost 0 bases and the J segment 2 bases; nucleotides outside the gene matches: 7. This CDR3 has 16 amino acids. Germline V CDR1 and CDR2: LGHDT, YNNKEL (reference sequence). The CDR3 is CASSQEGRGSPYEQYF. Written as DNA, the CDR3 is TGTGCCAGCAGCCAAGAGGGGCGCGGGAGCCCCTACGAGCAGTACTTC.

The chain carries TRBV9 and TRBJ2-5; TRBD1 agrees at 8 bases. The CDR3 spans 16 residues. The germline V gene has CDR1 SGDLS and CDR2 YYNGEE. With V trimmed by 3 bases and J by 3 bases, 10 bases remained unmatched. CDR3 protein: CASSAQLDRGEETQYF. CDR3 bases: TGTGCCAGCAGCGCCCAGCTTGACAGGGGAGAAGAGACCCAGTACTTC.

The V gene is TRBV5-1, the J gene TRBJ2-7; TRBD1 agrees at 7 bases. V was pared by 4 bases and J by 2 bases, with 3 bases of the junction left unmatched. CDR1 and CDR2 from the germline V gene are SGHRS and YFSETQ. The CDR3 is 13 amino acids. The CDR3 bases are TGCGCCAGCAGCCCAGGGACAGCCTACGAGCAGTACTTC. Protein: CASSPGTAYEQYF.

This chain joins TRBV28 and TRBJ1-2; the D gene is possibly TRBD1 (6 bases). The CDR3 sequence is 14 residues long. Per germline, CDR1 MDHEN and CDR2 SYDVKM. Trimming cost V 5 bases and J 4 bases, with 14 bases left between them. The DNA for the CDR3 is TGTGCCAGCAGTGTTGACAGGATTAGCTATGGCTACACCTTC. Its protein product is CASSVDRISYGYTF.

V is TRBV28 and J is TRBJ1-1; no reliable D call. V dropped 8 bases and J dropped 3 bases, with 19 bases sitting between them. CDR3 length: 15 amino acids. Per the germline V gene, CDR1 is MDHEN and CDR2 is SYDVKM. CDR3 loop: CASGWALGLHTEAFF. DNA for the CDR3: TGTGCCAGCGGTTGGGCCCTTGGCCTCCACACTGAAGCTTTCTTT.

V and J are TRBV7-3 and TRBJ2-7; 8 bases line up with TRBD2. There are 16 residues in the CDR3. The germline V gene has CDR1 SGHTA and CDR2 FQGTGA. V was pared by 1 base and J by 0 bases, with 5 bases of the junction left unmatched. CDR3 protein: CASSLMTSDSSYEQYF. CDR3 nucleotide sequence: TGTGCCAGCAGCTTAATGACTAGCGACTCCTCCTACGAGCAGTACTTC.

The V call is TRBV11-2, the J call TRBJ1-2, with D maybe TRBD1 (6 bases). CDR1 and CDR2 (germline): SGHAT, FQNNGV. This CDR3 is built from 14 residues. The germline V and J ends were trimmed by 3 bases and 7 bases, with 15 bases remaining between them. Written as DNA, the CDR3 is TGTGCCAGCAGCTTCAGCTCGGACAGAAGTGGCTACACCTTC. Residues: CASSFSSDRSGYTF.

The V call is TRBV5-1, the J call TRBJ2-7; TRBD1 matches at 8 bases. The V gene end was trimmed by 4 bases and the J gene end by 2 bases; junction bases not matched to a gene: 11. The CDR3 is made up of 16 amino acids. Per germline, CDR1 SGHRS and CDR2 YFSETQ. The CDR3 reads CASSPTLTGAPYEQYF. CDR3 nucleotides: TGCGCCAGCAGCCCCACCTTGACAGGGGCCCCCTACGAGCAGTACTTC. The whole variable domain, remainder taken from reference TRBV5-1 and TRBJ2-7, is KAGVTQTPRYLIKTRGQQVTLSCSPISGHRSVSWYQQTPGQGLQFLFEYFSETQRNKGNFPGRFSGRQFSNSRSEMNVSTLELGDSALYLCASSPTLTGAPYEQYFGPGTRLTVT.

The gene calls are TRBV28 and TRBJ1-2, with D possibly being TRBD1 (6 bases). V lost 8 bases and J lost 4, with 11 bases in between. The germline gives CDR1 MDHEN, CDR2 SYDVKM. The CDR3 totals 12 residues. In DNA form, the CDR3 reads TGTGCCAGCTCGGACAGATCCTATGGCTACACCTTC. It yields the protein CASSDRSYGYTF.

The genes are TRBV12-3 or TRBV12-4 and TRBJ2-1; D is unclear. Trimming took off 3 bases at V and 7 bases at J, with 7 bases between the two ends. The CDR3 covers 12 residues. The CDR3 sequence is CASSFYENEQFF. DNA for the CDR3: TGTGCCAGCAGTTTCTATGAGAATGAGCAGTTCTTC.